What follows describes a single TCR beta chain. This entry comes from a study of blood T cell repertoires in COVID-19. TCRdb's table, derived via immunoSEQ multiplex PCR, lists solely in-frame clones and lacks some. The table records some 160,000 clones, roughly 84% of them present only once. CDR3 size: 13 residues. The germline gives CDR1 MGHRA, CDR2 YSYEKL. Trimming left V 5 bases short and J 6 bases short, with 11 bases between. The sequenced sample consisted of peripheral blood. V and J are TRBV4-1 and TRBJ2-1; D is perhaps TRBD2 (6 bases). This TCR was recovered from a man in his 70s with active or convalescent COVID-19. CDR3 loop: CASSYGTLNEQFF. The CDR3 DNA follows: TGCGCCAGCAGCTACGGGACTCTCAATGAGCAGTTCTTC.